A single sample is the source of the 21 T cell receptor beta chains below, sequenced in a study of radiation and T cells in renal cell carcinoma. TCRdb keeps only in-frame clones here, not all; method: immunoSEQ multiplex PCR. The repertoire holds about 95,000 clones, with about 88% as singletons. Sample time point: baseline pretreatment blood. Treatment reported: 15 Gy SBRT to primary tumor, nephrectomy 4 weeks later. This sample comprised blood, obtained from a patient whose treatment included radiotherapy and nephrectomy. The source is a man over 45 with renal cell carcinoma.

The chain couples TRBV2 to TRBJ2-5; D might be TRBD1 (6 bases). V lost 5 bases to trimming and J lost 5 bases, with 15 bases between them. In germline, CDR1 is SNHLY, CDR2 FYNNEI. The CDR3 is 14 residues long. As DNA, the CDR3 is TGTGCCAGCAGTCAGGGGTTTGGCGCGGAGACCCAGTACTTC. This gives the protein CASSQGFGAETQYF. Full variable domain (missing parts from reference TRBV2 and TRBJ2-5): EPEVTQTPSHQVTQMGQEVILRCVPISNHLYFYWYRQILGQKVEFLVSFYNNEISEKSEIFDDQFSVERPDGSNFTLKIRSTKLEDSAMYFCASSQGFGAETQYFGPGTRLLVL.

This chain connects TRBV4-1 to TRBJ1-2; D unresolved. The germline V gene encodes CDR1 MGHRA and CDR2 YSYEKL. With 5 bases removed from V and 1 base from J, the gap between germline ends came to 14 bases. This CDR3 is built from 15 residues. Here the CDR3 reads CASSVRLGINYGYTF. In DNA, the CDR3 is TGCGCCAGCAGCGTACGACTCGGGATTAACTATGGCTACACCTTC.

The CDR3 nucleotides are TGCGCCAGCAGCTTGGAAGCTGGTCCAGATACGCAGTATTTT. The encoded protein is CASSLEAGPDTQYF. This chain uses TRBV5-1 with TRBJ2-3; D unresolved. This CDR3 comprises 14 residues. With 0 bases removed from V and 4 bases from J, the gap between germline ends came to 9 bases. CDR1 SGHRS and CDR2 YFSETQ come from the germline V gene. Full variable domain (remainder filled in from reference TRBV5-1 and TRBJ2-3): KAGVTQTPRYLIKTRGQQVTLSCSPISGHRSVSWYQQTPGQGLQFLFEYFSETQRNKGNFPGRFSGRQFSNSRSEMNVSTLELGDSALYLCASSLEAGPDTQYFGPGTRLTVL.

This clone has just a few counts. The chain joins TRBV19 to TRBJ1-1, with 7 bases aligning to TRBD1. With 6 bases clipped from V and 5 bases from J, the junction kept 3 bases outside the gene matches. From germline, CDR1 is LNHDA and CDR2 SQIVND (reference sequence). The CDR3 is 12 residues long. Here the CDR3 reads CASRGQWTEAFF. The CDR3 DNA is TGTGCCAGTAGGGGACAGTGGACTGAAGCTTTCTTT.

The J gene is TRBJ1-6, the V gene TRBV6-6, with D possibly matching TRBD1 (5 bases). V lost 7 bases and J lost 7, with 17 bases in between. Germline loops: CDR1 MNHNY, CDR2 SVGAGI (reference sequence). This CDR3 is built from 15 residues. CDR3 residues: CASTTQGYGNSPLHF. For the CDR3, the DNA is TGTGCCAGCACCACTCAGGGATACGGAAATTCACCCCTCCACTTT.

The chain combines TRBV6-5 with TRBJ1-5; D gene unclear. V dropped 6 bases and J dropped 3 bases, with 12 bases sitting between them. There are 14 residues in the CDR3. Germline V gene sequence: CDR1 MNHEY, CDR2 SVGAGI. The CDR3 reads CASRGLRNNQPQHF. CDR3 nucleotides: TGTGCCAGCAGGGGTCTCAGGAACAATCAGCCCCAGCATTTT.

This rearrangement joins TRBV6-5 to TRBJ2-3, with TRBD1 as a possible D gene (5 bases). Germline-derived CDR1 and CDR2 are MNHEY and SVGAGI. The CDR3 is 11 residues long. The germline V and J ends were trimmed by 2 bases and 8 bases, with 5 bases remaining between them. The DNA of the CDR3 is TGTGCCAGCAGTTACAGGGGTACGCAGTATTTT. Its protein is CASSYRGTQYF.

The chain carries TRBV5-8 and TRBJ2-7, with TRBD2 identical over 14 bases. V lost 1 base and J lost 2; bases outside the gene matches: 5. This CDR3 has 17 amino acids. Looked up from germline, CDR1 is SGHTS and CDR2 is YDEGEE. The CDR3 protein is CASSLNPGLAGAYEQYF. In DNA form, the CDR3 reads TGTGCCAGCAGCTTGAACCCGGGACTAGCGGGAGCCTACGAGCAGTACTTC.

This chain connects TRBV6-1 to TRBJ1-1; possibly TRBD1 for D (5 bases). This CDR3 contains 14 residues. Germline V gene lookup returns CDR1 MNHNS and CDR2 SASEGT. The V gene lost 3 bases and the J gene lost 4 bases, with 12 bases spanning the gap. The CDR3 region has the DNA TGTGCCAGCAGTGACGGGGCTTTGGGCACTGAAGCTTTCTTT. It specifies CASSDGALGTEAFF.

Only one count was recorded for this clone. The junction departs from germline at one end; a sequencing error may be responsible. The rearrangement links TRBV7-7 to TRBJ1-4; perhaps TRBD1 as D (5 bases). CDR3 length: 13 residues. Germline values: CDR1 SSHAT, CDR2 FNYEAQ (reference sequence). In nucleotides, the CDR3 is TGTGCTAGCAGCTTATTCAGGGACGAAAAACTGTTTTTT. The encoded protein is CASSLFRDEKLFF.

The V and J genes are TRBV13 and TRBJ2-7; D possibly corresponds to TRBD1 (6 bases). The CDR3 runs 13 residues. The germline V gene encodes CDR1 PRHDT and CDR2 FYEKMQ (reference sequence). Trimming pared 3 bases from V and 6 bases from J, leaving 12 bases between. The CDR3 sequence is CASSLGQGREQYF. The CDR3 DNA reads TGTGCCAGCAGCTTGGGGCAGGGGCGCGAGCAGTACTTC.

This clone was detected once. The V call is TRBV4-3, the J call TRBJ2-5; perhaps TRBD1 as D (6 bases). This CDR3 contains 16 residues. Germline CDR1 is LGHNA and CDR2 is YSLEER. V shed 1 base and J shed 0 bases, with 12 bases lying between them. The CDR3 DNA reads TGCGCCAGCAGCCAAGTTCCAGGACAGTACCAAGAGACCCAGTACTTC. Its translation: CASSQVPGQYQETQYF.

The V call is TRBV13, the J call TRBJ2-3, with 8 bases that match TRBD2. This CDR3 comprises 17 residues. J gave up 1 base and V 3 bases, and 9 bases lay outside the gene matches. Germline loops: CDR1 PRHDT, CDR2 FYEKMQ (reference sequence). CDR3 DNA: TGTGCCAGCAGCTTGGGCCGGGGGGGGCCCGGCACAGATACGCAGTATTTT. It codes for CASSLGRGGPGTDTQYF.

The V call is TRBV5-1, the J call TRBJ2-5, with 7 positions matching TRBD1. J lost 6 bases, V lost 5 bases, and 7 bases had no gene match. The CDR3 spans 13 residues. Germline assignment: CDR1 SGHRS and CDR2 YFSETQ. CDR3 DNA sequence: TGCGCCAGCAGTGACTCAGGGGGTCAGACCCAGTACTTC. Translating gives CASSDSGGQTQYF.

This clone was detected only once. CDR3 amino acids: CASSLYVSSGNTEAFF. The CDR3 nucleotides are TGTGCCAGCAGCTTATACGTTTCCTCAGGGAACACTGAAGCTTTCTTT. The genes are TRBV7-2 and TRBJ1-1; D is undetermined. The CDR3 spans 16 residues. Germline CDR1 is SGHTA and CDR2 is FQGNSA. V was trimmed by 2 bases and J by 1 base, leaving 14 bases between them.

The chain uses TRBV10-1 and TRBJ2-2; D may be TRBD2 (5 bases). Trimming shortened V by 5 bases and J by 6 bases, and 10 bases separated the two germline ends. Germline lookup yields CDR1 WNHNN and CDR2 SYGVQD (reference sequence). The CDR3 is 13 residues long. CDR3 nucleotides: TGCGCCAGCAGTATCGGACTCGCCGGGGAGCTGTTTTTT. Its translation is CASSIGLAGELFF.

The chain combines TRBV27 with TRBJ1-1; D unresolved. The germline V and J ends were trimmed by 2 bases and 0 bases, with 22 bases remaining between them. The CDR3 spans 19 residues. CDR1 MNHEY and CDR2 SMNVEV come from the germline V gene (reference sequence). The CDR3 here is CASSLRPEYLGGMNTEAFF. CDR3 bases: TGTGCCAGCAGTTTACGGCCCGAATATTTGGGTGGGATGAACACTGAAGCTTTCTTT.

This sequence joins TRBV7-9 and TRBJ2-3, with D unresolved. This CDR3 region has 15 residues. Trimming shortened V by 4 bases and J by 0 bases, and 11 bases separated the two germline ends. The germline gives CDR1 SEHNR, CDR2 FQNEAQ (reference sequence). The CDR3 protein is CASSSNPSSTDTQYF. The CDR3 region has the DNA TGTGCCAGCAGCTCAAATCCCAGCAGCACAGATACGCAGTATTTT.

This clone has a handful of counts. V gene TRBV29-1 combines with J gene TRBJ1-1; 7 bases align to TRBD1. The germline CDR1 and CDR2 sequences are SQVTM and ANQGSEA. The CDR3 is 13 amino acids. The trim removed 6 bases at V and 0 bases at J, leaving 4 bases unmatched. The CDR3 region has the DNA TGCAGCGTCCGACAGGGAATGAACACTGAAGCTTTCTTT. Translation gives CSVRQGMNTEAFF.

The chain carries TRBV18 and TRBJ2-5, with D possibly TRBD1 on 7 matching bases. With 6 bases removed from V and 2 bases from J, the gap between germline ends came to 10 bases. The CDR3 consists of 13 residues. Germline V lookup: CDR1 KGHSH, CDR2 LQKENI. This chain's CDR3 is CASSRGQQETQYF. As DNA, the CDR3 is TGTGCCAGCTCGCGGGGACAGCAAGAGACCCAGTACTTC.

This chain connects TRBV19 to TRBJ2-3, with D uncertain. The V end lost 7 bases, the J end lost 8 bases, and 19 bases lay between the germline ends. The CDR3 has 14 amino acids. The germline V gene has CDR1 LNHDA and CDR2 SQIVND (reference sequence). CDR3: CASILPRRSGTQYF. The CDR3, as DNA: TGTGCCAGTATCCTTCCCCGACGGTCCGGTACGCAGTATTTT.